The rows below give T cell receptor beta chains drawn from one sample of a study of blood T cell repertoires in COVID-19. Repertoires were generated with immunoSEQ multiplex PCR, while TCRdb's copy carries only in-frame clones and drops some. The sample holds roughly 210,000 clones; roughly 84% are singletons and the top ten take approximately 7.2%. Sequences were obtained from PBMCs or T cells enriched from blood (not recorded which). The receptor source for this set is a man aged 25 to 45 in a cohort exposed to, infected with or recovered from COVID-19 (not recorded which). Each CDR3 is given with its conserved first and last residue. A D gene is named only where the DNA matches it firmly. The size of a clone is reported for some rows only, either as once, few or many, or as a class for expanded clones.

TRBJ2-7 | TRBD2 | TRBV14 | once | TGTGCCAGCAGCCAAGTAGCGGGAGGTTGGTACGAGCAGTACTTC | CASSQVAGGWYEQYF
TRBJ1-2 | - | TRBV19 | - | TGTGCCAGTAGTACGCAGGGGCCCTATGGCTACACCTTC | CASSTQGPYGYTF
TRBJ2-7 | TRBD1 | TRBV4-1 | - | TGCGCCAGCAGCCACACAGGGGGCTACGAGCAGTACTTC | CASSHTGGYEQYF
TRBJ2-7 | - | TRBV7-2 | - | TGTGCCAGCAGCTTAGTTGGCTTCGAGCAGTACTTC | CASSLVGFEQYF
TRBJ2-1 | TRBD2 | TRBV5-1 | once | TGCGCCAGCAGCGGCGGACTAGCGGGAGTCAATGAGCAGTTCTTC | CASSGGLAGVNEQFF
TRBJ2-1 | TRBD2 | TRBV9 | - | TGTGCCAGCAGCCCCTCGGGACTAGCGGGAGATTATAGGAATGAGCAGTTCTTC | CASSPSGLAGDYRNEQFF
TRBJ2-7 | - | TRBV9 | - | TGTGCCAGCAGCGTAGGTAATGCCCTCACAGAGCAGTACTTC | CASSVGNALTEQYF
TRBJ2-1 | - | TRBV6-4 | many | TGTGCCAGCAGTGACGGGCTAGCTAGCGATGAGCAGTTCTTC | CASSDGLASDEQFF
TRBJ2-5 | TRBD2 | TRBV19 | - | TGTGCCAGCTCAGGACTAGCGGGGGTAAAGACCCAGTACTTC | CASSGLAGVKTQYF
TRBJ2-1 | - | TRBV7-2 | - | TGTGCCAGCAGTACCTTACGGGGTCTAAGCTCCTACAATGAGCAGTTCTTC | CASSTLRGLSSYNEQFF
TRBJ1-5 | TRBD1 | TRBV28 | - | TGTGCCAGCAGTTTAGCCCGGACAGGGGGGGTGTCCCAGCATTTT | CASSLARTGGVSQHF
TRBJ1-1 | TRBD1 | TRBV5-1 | - | TGCGCCAGCAGCTTGGGGTTCGCAGGGACAGGGGAAGGCATGAACACTGAAGCTTTCTTT | CASSLGFAGTGEGMNTEAFF
TRBJ2-5 | - | TRBV7-2 | - | TGTGCCAGCAGCTTACAGTTTTGGGAGACCCAGTACTTC | CASSLQFWETQYF
TRBJ2-5 | TRBD2 | TRBV14 | - | TGTGCCAGCAGCCTTAGACTCCTAGCGGGAGCTCAGGAGACCCAGTACTTC | CASSLRLLAGAQETQYF
TRBJ2-7 | - | TRBV6-1 | - | TGTGCCAGCAGTGAAAGGTCAGGGTTCTACGAGCAGTACTTC | CASSERSGFYEQYF
TRBJ1-3 | TRBD1 | TRBV6-5 | - | TGTGCCAGCAAACGACAGGGTGCTGGAAACACCATATATTTT | CASKRQGAGNTIYF
TRBJ2-1 | TRBD2 | TRBV11-2 | few | TGTGCCAGCAGCTTAGCGGGAGGCTCCTACAATGAGCAGTTCTTC | CASSLAGGSYNEQFF
TRBJ1-1 | - | TRBV28 | - | TGTGCCAGCACTACCCCTGGTAAAGAAGCTTTCTTT | CASTTPGKEAFF
TRBJ2-1 | TRBD1 | TRBV9 | - | TGTGCCAGCAGCGTTAGGACAGGGGGAGATGAGCAGTTCTTC | CASSVRTGGDEQFF
TRBJ2-6 | - | TRBV4-3 | - | TGCGCCAGCAGCCCCGGCGGCGCTGGGGCCAACGTCCTGACTTTC | CASSPGGAGANVLTF
TRBJ2-3 | - | TRBV7-3 | - | TGTGCCAGCAGCTCCTCCCCCGGTAGCACAGATACGCAGTATTTT | CASSSSPGSTDTQYF
TRBJ1-1 | TRBD1 | TRBV11-2 | - | TGTGCCAGCAGCTTAGGAGGGGGCGCGGGCACTGAAGCTTTCTTT | CASSLGGGAGTEAFF
TRBJ1-2 | TRBD1 | TRBV28 | - | TGTGCCAGCAGTTTGGTTTTTTCGGCACAGGGGGATTTGGGCTACACCTTC | CASSLVFSAQGDLGYTF
TRBJ2-1 | - | TRBV5-1 | - | TGCGCCAGCAGCTTGAGATCCAGGGGTGGGGACAATGAGCAGTTCTTC | CASSLRSRGGDNEQFF
TRBJ1-2 | - | TRBV2 | - | TGTGCCAGCAGTGCCCGACCGTGGCGGGCTAACTATGGCTACACCTTC | CASSARPWRANYGYTF
TRBJ2-5 | TRBD1 | TRBV7-3 | - | TGTGCCAGCAGCCCGGACAGGGATGAAGAGACCCAGTACTTC | CASSPDRDEETQYF
TRBJ2-7 | - | TRBV28 | - | TGTGCCAGCAGCAGGCTTTCCTACGAGCAGTACTTC | CASSRLSYEQYF
TRBJ2-2 | - | TRBV7-2 | - | TGTGCCAGCAGCGATTACAGAGGGATAAACACCGGGGAGCTGTTTTTT | CASSDYRGINTGELFF
TRBJ1-2 | - | TRBV4-1 | - | TGCGCCAGCAGCCAATCGACAGGATTCTATGGCTACACCTTC | CASSQSTGFYGYTF
TRBJ1-5 | TRBD1 | TRBV4-2 | - | TGTGCCAGCAGCCCGCGGACAGGGAATAGCAATCAGCCCCAGCATTTT | CASSPRTGNSNQPQHF
TRBJ2-7 | TRBD2 | TRBV27 | - | TGTGCCAGCAGTTCCATTCCGGGACTAGCTCGCGAGCAGTACTTC | CASSSIPGLAREQYF
TRBJ1-3 | - | TRBV11-2 | - | TGTGCCAGCAGCGAGCAGCGACGTGGCCAAAGAAACACCATATATTTT | CASSEQRRGQRNTIYF
TRBJ2-2 | - | TRBV25-1 | - | TGTGCCAGCAGTGATGGAGGAGCTGGGTACACCGGGGAGCTGTTTTTT | CASSDGGAGYTGELFF
TRBJ1-1 | - | TRBV19 | - | TGTGCCAGTAGTATAGGGCTCGTTGGGAGCACTGAAGCTTTCTTT | CASSIGLVGSTEAFF
TRBJ1-5 | - | TRBV28 | - | TGTGCCAGCACGGAGGGTTATAGCAATCAGCCCCAGCATTTT | CASTEGYSNQPQHF